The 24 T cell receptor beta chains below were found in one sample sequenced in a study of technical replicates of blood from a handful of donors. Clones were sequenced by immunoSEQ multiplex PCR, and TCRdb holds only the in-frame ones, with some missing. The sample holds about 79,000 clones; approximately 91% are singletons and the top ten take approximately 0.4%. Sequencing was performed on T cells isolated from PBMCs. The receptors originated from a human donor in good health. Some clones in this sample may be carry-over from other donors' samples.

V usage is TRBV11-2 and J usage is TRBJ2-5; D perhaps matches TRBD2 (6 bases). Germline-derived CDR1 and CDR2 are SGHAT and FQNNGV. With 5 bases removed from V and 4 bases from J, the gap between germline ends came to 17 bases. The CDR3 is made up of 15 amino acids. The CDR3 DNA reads TGTGCCAGCAGCCCGGGCGGAGGGTTAGGAGAGACCCAGTACTTC. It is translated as CASSPGGGLGETQYF.

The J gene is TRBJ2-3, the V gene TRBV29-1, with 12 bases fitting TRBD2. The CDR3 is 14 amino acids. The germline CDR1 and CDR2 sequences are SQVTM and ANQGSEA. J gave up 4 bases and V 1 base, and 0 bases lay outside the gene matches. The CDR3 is CSVEASGRADTQYF. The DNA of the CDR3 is TGCAGCGTTGAAGCTAGCGGGAGGGCAGATACGCAGTATTTT.

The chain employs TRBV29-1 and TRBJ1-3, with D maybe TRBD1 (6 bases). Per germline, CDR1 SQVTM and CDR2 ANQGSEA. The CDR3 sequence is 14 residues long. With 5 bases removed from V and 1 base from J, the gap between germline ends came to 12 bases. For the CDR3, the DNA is TGCAGCGTTAGGGGGACATCTTCTGGAAACACCATATATTTT. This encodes CSVRGTSSGNTIYF.

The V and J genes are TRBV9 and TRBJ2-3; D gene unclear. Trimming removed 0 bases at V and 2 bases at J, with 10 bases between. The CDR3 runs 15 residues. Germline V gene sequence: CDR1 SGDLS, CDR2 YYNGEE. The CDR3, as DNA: TGTGCCAGCAGCGTAGATACTGACTTCACAGATACGCAGTATTTT. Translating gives CASSVDTDFTDTQYF.

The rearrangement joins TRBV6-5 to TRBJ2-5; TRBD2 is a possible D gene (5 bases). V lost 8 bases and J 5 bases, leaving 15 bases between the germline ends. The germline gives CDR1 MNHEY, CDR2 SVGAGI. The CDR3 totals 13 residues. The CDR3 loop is CASRSGPGETQYF. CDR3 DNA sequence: TGTGCCAGCCGCAGCGGCCCGGGCGAGACCCAGTACTTC.

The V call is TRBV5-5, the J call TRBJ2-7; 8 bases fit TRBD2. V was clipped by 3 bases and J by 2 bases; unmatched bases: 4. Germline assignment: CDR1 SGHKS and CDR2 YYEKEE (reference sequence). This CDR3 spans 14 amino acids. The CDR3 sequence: CASSSLAETYEQYF. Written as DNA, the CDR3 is TGTGCCAGCAGCTCACTAGCGGAGACCTACGAGCAGTACTTC.

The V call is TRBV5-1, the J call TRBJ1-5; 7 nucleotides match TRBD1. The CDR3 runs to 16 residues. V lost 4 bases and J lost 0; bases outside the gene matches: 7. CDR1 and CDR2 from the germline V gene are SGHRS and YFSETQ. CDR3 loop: CASSTRDSNSNQPQHF. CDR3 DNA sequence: TGCGCCAGCAGCACCCGGGACAGTAATAGCAATCAGCCCCAGCATTTT.

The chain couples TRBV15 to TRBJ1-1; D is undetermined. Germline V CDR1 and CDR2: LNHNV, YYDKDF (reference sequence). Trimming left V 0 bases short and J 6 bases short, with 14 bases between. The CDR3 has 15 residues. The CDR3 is CATSRDQAGSPEAFF. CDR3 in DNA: TGTGCCACCAGCAGAGATCAGGCCGGAAGCCCTGAAGCTTTCTTT.

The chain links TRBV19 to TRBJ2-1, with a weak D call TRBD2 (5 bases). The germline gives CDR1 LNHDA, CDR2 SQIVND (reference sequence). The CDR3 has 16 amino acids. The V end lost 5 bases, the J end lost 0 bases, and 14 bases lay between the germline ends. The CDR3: CASSVDYQVSYNEQFF. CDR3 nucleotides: TGTGCCAGTAGTGTCGACTACCAGGTCTCCTACAATGAGCAGTTCTTC. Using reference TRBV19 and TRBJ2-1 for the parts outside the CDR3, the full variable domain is DGGITQSPKYLFRKEGQNVTLSCEQNLNHDAMYWYRQDPGQGLRLIYYSQIVNDFQKGDIAEGYSVSREKKESFPLTVTSAQKNPTAFYLCASSVDYQVSYNEQFFGPGTRLTVL.

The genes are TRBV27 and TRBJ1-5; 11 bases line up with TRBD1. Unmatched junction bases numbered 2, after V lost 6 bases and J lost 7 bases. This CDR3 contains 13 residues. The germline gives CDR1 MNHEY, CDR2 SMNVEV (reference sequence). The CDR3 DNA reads TGTGCCAGCAGGGGGGACAGGGGGCAGCCCCAGCATTTT. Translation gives CASRGDRGQPQHF.

The CDR3: CASSLAGGTGELFF. Written as DNA, the CDR3 is TGTGCCAGTAGCCTAGCGGGAGGTACCGGGGAGCTGTTTTTT. The V and J genes are TRBV19 and TRBJ2-2; 11 nucleotides agree with TRBD2. The CDR3 has 14 amino acids. Trimming removed 6 bases from V and 5 bases from J; junction bases left unmatched: 2. Germline assignment: CDR1 LNHDA and CDR2 SQIVND (reference sequence).

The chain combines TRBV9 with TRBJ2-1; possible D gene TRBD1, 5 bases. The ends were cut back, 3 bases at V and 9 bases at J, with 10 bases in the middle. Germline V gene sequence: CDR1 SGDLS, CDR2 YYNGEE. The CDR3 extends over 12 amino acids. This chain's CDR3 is CASSAQGREQFF. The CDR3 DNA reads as TGTGCCAGCAGCGCCCAGGGCCGTGAGCAGTTCTTC.

The chain's CDR3 is CASTPGTTSHEQYF. The DNA of the CDR3 is TGTGCCAGCACACCCGGGACTACGTCCCACGAGCAGTACTTC. The chain links TRBV21-1 to TRBJ2-7; the DNA was not used to check the table's D call, TRBD2. TRBV21-1 is noted as a pseudogene. The CDR3 loop spans 14 amino acids.

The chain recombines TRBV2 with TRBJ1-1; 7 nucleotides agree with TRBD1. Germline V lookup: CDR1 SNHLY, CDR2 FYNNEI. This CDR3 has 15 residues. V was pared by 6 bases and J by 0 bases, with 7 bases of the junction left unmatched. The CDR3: CASSPTGTLNTEAFF. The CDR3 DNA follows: TGTGCCAGCAGCCCGACAGGGACCTTGAACACTGAAGCTTTCTTT.

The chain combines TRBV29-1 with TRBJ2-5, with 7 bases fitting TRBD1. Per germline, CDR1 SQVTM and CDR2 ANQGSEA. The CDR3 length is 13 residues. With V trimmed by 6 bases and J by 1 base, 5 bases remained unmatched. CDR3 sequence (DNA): TGCAGCGTGACAGGGCCGTTCCAAGAGACCCAGTACTTC. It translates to CSVTGPFQETQYF. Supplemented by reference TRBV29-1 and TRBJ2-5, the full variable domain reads SAVISQKPSRDICQRGTSLTIQCQVDSQVTMMFWYRQQPGQSLTLIATANQGSEATYESGFVIDKFPISRPNLTFSTLTVSNMSPEDSSIYLCSVTGPFQETQYFGPGTRLLVL.

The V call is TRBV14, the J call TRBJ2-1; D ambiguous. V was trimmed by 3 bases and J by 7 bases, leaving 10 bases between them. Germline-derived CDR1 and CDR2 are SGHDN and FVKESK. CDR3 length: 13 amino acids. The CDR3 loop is CASSHTSLNEQFF. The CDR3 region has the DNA TGTGCCAGCAGCCATACTTCCCTAAATGAGCAGTTCTTC.

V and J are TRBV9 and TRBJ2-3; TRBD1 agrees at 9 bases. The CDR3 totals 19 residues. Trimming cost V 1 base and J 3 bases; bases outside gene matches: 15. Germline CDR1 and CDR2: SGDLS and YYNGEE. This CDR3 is CASSVILHTGGSGTDTQYF. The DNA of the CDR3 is TGTGCCAGCAGCGTAATCCTCCACACAGGGGGCAGTGGGACAGATACGCAGTATTTT.

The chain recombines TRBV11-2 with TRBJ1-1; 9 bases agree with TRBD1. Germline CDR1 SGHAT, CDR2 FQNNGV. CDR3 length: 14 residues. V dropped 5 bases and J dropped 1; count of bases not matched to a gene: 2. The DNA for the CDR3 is TGTGCCAGCAGCACGACAGGGGGGAACACTGAAGCTTTCTTT. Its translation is CASSTTGGNTEAFF.

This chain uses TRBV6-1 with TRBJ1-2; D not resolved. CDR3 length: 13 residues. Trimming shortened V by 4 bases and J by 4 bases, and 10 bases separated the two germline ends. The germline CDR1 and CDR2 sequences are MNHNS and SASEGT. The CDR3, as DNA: TGTGCCAGCAGTGCGGAGTCCCGCTATGGCTACACCTTC. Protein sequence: CASSAESRYGYTF.

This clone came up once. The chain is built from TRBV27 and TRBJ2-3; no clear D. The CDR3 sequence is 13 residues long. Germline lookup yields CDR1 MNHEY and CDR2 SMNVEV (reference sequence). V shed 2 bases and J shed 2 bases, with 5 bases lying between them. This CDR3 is CASSLQITDTQYF. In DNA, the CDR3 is TGTGCCAGCAGTTTACAGATCACAGATACGCAGTATTTT.

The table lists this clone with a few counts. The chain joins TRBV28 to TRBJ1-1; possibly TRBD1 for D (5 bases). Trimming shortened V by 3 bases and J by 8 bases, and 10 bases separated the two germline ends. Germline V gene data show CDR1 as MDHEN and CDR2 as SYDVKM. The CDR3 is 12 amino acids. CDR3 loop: CASSLDNREAFF. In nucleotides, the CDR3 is TGTGCCAGCAGTTTGGATAACAGGGAAGCTTTCTTT.

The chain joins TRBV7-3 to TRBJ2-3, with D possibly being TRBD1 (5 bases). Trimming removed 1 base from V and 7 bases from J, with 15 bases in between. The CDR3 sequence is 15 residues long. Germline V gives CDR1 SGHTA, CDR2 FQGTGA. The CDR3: CASSLSGVGANTQYF. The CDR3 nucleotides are TGTGCCAGCAGCTTAAGTGGGGTTGGGGCTAATACGCAGTATTTT. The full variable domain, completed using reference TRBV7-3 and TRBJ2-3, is GAGVSQTPSNKVTEKGKYVELRCDPISGHTALYWYRQSLGQGPEFLIYFQGTGAADDSGLPNDRFFAVRPEGSVSTLKIQRTERGDSAVYLCASSLSGVGANTQYFGPGTRLTVL.

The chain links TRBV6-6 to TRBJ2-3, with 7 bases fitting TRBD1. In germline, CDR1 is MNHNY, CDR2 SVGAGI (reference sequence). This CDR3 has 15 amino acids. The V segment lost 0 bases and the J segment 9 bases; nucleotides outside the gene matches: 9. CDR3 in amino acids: CASSYSQGTPPTQYF. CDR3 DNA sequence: TGTGCCAGCAGTTACTCACAGGGGACCCCCCCCACGCAGTATTTT.

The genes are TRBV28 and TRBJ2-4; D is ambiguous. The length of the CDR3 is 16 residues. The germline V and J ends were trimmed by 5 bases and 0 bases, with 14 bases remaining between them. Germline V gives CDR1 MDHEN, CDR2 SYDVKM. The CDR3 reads CASSTEKPLAKNIQYF. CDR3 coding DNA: TGTGCCAGCAGTACCGAGAAGCCTCTAGCCAAAAACATTCAGTACTTC. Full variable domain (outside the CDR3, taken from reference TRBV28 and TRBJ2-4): DVKVTQSSRYLVKRTGEKVFLECVQDMDHENMFWYRQDPGLGLRLIYFSYDVKMKEKGDIPEGYSVSREKKERFSLILESASTNQTSMYLCASSTEKPLAKNIQYFGAGTRLSVL.